Below, 20 T cell receptor beta chains from the same sample are listed, as sequenced in a study of T cells after yellow fever vaccination (dated by TCRdb to about 2019). What this sample's treatment or condition label stands for: live attenuated yellow fever vaccine strain. Library method: 5' RACE. TCRdb names Illumina HiSeq 2500 as the instrument used. TCRdb redid the processing of the public reads, applying fastp at Q25 and MiXCR, and retained in-frame beta chains. Rows merge per CDR3 protein into single entries with the most common DNA and genes. In this sample the table shows 200,000 to 300,000 distinct CDR3 sequences, approximately 13% of which occur a single time. The top ten clones comprise around 0.49% of the sample. The sequencing here drew on CD4+ T cells sorted from PBMCs, taken 45 days after the yellow fever booster vaccination. These receptors came from a man younger than 45 who received the YFV17D yellow fever vaccine.

This rearrangement joins TRBV20-1 to TRBJ2-5; D not certain. Trimming took 1 base from V and 4 from J, leaving 7 bases between them. The CDR3 sequence is 12 residues long. Germline V CDR1 and CDR2: DFQATT, SNEGSKA (reference sequence). The CDR3 loop reads CSARGVGETQYF. The CDR3 DNA reads as TGCAGTGCTAGAGGCGTTGGAGAGACCCAGTACTTC.

This clonotype has more than one count but fewer than ten. The rearrangement uses TRBV30 and TRBJ2-1, with D unresolved. The CDR3 covers 10 residues. Germline V gene sequence: CDR1 GTSNPN, CDR2 SVGIG (reference sequence). Trimming shortened V by 5 bases and J by 6 bases, and 5 bases separated the two germline ends. The CDR3 DNA reads as TGTGCCTGGGGGTTCAATGAGCAGTTCTTC. Encoded protein: CAWGFNEQFF.

The rearrangement uses TRBV5-4 and TRBJ2-1, with D perhaps matching TRBD1 (6 bases). This CDR3 is 14 amino acids long. Deletions cut 4 bases from V and 6 bases from J, with 14 bases between. In germline, CDR1 is SGHNT, CDR2 YYREEE (reference sequence). The CDR3 bases are TGTGCCAGCAGCCTGCCAGGGGTCCGCAATGAGCAGTTCTTC. Translating it yields CASSLPGVRNEQFF.

This chain joins TRBV5-6 and TRBJ2-1; 9 bases map to TRBD1. Germline V gene data show CDR1 as SGHDT and CDR2 as YYEEEE. The V and J ends lost 2 bases and 7 bases, in that order; junction bases with no gene match: 7. The CDR3 runs 15 residues. The CDR3 sequence is CASSFTGTGWNEQFF. CDR3 nucleotide sequence: TGTGCCAGCAGCTTTACGGGGACAGGGTGGAATGAGCAGTTCTTC.

Of note for this clonotype: One end of the junction varies from germline; a read error may be responsible. The chain joins TRBV12-3 or TRBV12-4 to TRBJ1-2; D possibly corresponds to TRBD1 (6 bases). The CDR3 spans 12 residues. The CDR3 loop is CAISFGGRGYTF. The DNA for the CDR3 is TGTGCCATCAGTTTCGGGGGCCGGGGCTACACCTTC.

This clonotype was counted many times. This sequence joins TRBV20-1 and TRBJ2-4; 16 bases are shared with TRBD2. V gave up 6 bases and J gave up 3 bases; unmatched junction bases: 5. CDR1 DFQATT and CDR2 SNEGSKA come from the germline V gene (reference sequence). The CDR3 has 16 amino acids. The CDR3 bases are TGCAGTGCATATGGGACTAGCGGGAGGGTCAAAAACATTCAGTACTTC. Encoded protein: CSAYGTSGRVKNIQYF.

The sample holds a few counts of this clonotype. The chain joins TRBV29-1 to TRBJ2-3, with D perhaps TRBD1 (7 bases). CDR1 is SQVTM, CDR2 ANQGSEA, per germline. The CDR3 has 13 residues. Trimming shortened V by 3 bases and J by 3 bases, and 10 bases separated the two germline ends. DNA for the CDR3: TGCAGCGTTGATGCAGGGGGGACAGATACGCAGTATTTT. This translates into CSVDAGGTDTQYF.

This clonotype has a handful of counts. This chain's CDR3 is CASSPMVGTSGANVLTF. The CDR3 region has the DNA TGCGCCAGCAGCCCTATGGTGGGGACCTCTGGGGCCAACGTCCTGACTTTC. The V gene is TRBV5-1, the J gene TRBJ2-6; D may match TRBD1 or TRBD2 (5 bases each). The CDR3 contains 17 residues. V was pared by 4 bases and J by 0 bases, with 14 bases between. Germline assignment: CDR1 SGHRS and CDR2 YFSETQ.

The chain recombines TRBV6-5 with TRBJ1-5, with D perhaps matching TRBD1 (5 bases). Trimming stripped 0 bases from V and 6 bases from J, with 12 bases between. CDR1 is MNHEY and CDR2 is SVGAGI in the germline V gene. The CDR3 is 15 residues long. CDR3 DNA sequence: TGTGCCAGCAGTTACTCGATCAGGGCTGGTCAGCCCCAGCATTTT. It yields the protein CASSYSIRAGQPQHF.

This clonotype has more than one count but fewer than ten. The chain combines TRBV3-1 with TRBJ1-1, with D uncertain. Germline-derived CDR1 and CDR2 are LGHDT and YNNKEL (reference sequence). The CDR3 has 13 residues. V shed 4 bases and J shed 1 base, with 7 bases lying between them. The CDR3, as DNA: TGTGCCAGCAGCCGAGCTACGAACACTGAAGCTTTCTTT. Amino acids: CASSRATNTEAFF. Looking up the rest from reference TRBV3-1 and TRBJ1-1 gives the full variable domain: DTAVSQTPKYLVTQMGNDKSIKCEQNLGHDTMYWYKQDSKKFLKIMFSYNNKELIINETVPNRFSPKSPDKAHLNLHINSLELGDSAVYFCASSRATNTEAFFGQGTRLTVV.

This clonotype was picked up a small number of times. The chain has TRBV12-3 or TRBV12-4 and TRBJ1-2, with 7 bases lining up with TRBD1. J was trimmed by 4 bases and V by 6 bases; bases with no gene match: 5. This CDR3 spans 13 amino acids. CDR3 loop: CASRITGVYGYTF. The CDR3, as DNA: TGTGCCAGCAGAATAACAGGGGTCTATGGCTACACCTTC.

The V gene is TRBV20-1, the J gene TRBJ1-6; no firm D call. The V gene lost 7 bases and the J gene lost 0 bases, with 10 bases spanning the gap. The CDR3 is 14 residues long. The germline V gene encodes CDR1 DFQATT and CDR2 SNEGSKA (reference sequence). CDR3 bases: TGCAGTGGAAGAGACGGCTCCTATAATTCACCCCTCCACTTT. This codes for CSGRDGSYNSPLHF.

The rearrangement links TRBV7-2 to TRBJ2-7, with D perhaps given as TRBD1 or TRBD2 (5 bases each). The CDR3 has 15 amino acids. Trimming left V 3 bases short and J 3 bases short, with 15 bases between. Germline values: CDR1 SGHTA, CDR2 FQGNSA. The chain's CDR3 is CASSLRRDGYYEQYF. The CDR3 region has the DNA TGTGCCAGCAGCTTGAGACGGGACGGATACTACGAGCAGTACTTC.

This clonotype showed up just a few times. The V gene is TRBV4-3, the J gene TRBJ2-4; 7 bases line up with TRBD1. J gave up 5 bases and V 1 base, and 11 bases lay outside the gene matches. The CDR3 has 17 residues. CDR1 is LGHNA, CDR2 YSLEER, per germline. The CDR3 sequence is CASSQGGTASPQNIQYF. The CDR3 coding sequence is TGCGCCAGCAGCCAAGGAGGGACAGCTTCGCCGCAAAACATTCAGTACTTC.

The chain is built from TRBV20-1 and TRBJ2-2; D uncertain. The V end lost 0 bases, the J end lost 0 bases, and 8 bases lay between the germline ends. The CDR3 totals 15 residues. The germline gives CDR1 DFQATT, CDR2 SNEGSKA (reference sequence). CDR3: CSARDTQPNTGELFF. The DNA for the CDR3 is TGCAGTGCTAGAGATACGCAACCGAACACCGGGGAGCTGTTTTTT.

This clonotype showed up just a few times. V is TRBV11-2 and J is TRBJ2-7, with 11 bases lining up with TRBD2. With V trimmed by 1 base and J by 5 bases, 4 bases remained unmatched. Per the germline V gene, CDR1 is SGHAT and CDR2 is FQNNGV. The CDR3 covers 15 residues. CDR3 coding DNA: TGTGCCAGCAGCTTAGGGCTAGCGGGAGGAAACGAGCAGTACTTC. It specifies CASSLGLAGGNEQYF.

The V gene is TRBV5-1, the J gene TRBJ2-1; tentative D call: TRBD2 (6 bases). The V gene lost 3 bases and the J gene lost 7 bases, with 20 bases spanning the gap. Germline V lookup: CDR1 SGHRS, CDR2 YFSETQ. This CDR3 has 16 residues. The CDR3 nucleotides are TGCGCCAGCAGCTCACGCTCGGACTACCCTACAAATGAGCAGTTCTTC. As protein: CASSSRSDYPTNEQFF. Drawing the rest from reference TRBV5-1 and TRBJ2-1, the complete variable domain is KAGVTQTPRYLIKTRGQQVTLSCSPISGHRSVSWYQQTPGQGLQFLFEYFSETQRNKGNFPGRFSGRQFSNSRSEMNVSTLELGDSALYLCASSSRSDYPTNEQFFGPGTRLTVL.

This chain links TRBV9 with TRBJ2-7; 9 bases are a match to TRBD2. V shed 1 base and J 5 bases; nucleotides not matched to a gene: 4. CDR3 size: 14 residues. The germline V gene encodes CDR1 SGDLS and CDR2 YYNGEE. The CDR3 DNA reads TGTGCCAGCAGCGTATCGGCGGGAGGGAACGAGCAGTACTTC. This gives the protein CASSVSAGGNEQYF.

This clonotype was counted a few times. The chain links TRBV5-1 to TRBJ1-6; D is uncertain. CDR1 SGHRS and CDR2 YFSETQ come from the germline V gene. This CDR3 has 13 residues. V lost 0 bases and J lost 8, with 6 bases in between. CDR3 sequence reads: CASSLAADSPLHF. For the CDR3, the DNA is TGCGCCAGCAGCTTGGCCGCGGATTCACCCCTCCACTTT.

This clonotype was found once. The rearrangement joins TRBV20-1 to TRBJ2-4, with TRBD2 identical over 8 bases. Germline V gene data show CDR1 as DFQATT and CDR2 as SNEGSKA (reference sequence). This CDR3 has 15 residues. V trimming: 6 bases; J trimming: 4 bases; junction bases outside the gene matches: 11. In nucleotides, the CDR3 is TGCAGTGCCCCCCATGGTAGCGGGAATAAAAACATTCAGTACTTC. Residues: CSAPHGSGNKNIQYF.